This T cell receptor (beta chain) came from a study of tumor-infiltrating lymphocytes in primary liver carcinoma. Looked up from germline, CDR1 is SQVTM and CDR2 is ANQGSEA. The CDR3 has 14 amino acids. TCR beta cDNA was made from approximately 540 ng total RNA with a constant-region primer. ARM-PCR, slightly modified, supplied the TCR beta libraries through three nested multiplex PCR rounds. Each of the first two PCR rounds ran roughly 9 cycles with TRBV1-TRBV30 forward and C-beta reverse primers. TCRdb passed the multiplex PCR reads through MiXCR, listing each CDR3 protein once. The table lists about 74,000 distinct CDR3 sequences, 55% to 75% of them singletons. With regard to this clonotype: Mismatch with germline at one junction end may stem from a read error.

Between roughly 17 and 33 mg of unsorted bulk tissue served as the source from which RNA and DNA were co-extracted. Sequencing was done on a sample of liver tumor tissue from sampling region 4. As for subset: tumor region T4, right-lateral pole. The V gene is TRBV29-1, the J gene TRBJ2-5, with D possibly matching TRBD1 (5 bases). This sequence was found in a man aged 35 to 55 with primary liver carcinoma and hepatitis B virus infection. This CDR3 is CSVDQGRVEETQYF. CDR3 DNA: TGCAGCGTTGATCAGGGCCGGGTAGAAGAGACCCAATACTTC.